This T cell receptor beta chain originates from a study of T cell responses to AZD1222 COVID-19 vaccine. Worth noting for this clone: Its antigen is unknown.

Produced via immunoSEQ multiplex PCR; TCRdb's table is partial and in-frame only. The table has some 120,000 clones, roughly 87% seen once. This CDR3 is built from 14 residues. Trimming left V 10 bases short and J 2 bases short, with 15 bases between. CDR1 is MDHEN and CDR2 is SYDVKM in the germline V gene. Broader study findings: No day 14 peak samples; only post-peak repertoires were characterized. White British people made up most donors, females outnumbered males, and clonal diversity was possibly underestimated. Increases in Spike-specific TCR breadth and depth were seen after two AZD1222 doses. Nearly half of unique spike-specific TCRs reportedly avoided B.1.351 and B.1.1.7 mutated regions.

This chain joins TRBV28 and TRBJ1-3, with D tentatively TRBD1 (6 bases). The sample here was peripheral blood, taken on day 0 of AZD1222 vaccination. The source is an adult in good health. The DNA of the CDR3 is TGTGCCACACAAAGACAGGCAGCTGGAAACACCATATATTTT. It yields the protein CATQRQAAGNTIYF.